These 32 T cell receptor beta chains came from one sample sequenced in a study of blood T cells in healthy people across ages. Using a J-beta primer mix together with a sample-barcoded 5' primer, a second PCR was run for about 7 to 12 cycles. TCRdb processed the 5' RACE reads anew with MiXCR; each CDR3 protein has one entry. The data contain under 850,000 distinct CDR3 sequences, under 40% of them singletons. The sequencing input was blood. These receptors originate from a man in his late teens or twenties in good health.

This clonotype was counted a few times. This sequence joins TRBV7-2 and TRBJ1-1; D might be TRBD1 (5 bases). Germline V gene data show CDR1 as SGHTA and CDR2 as FQGNSA. Trimming pared 5 bases from V and 4 bases from J, leaving 14 bases between. The CDR3 contains 14 residues. The DNA of the CDR3 is TGTGCCAGCAGCCCGCCGGGACGGGCCACTGAAGCTTTCTTT. Translated: CASSPPGRATEAFF.

The gene calls are TRBV5-4 and TRBJ2-3; D call uncertain. Deletions cut 5 bases from V and 0 bases from J, with 16 bases between. The length of the CDR3 is 16 residues. CDR1 is SGHNT and CDR2 is YYREEE in the germline V gene (reference sequence). CDR3 in DNA: TGTGCCAGCAGACCACGACTGGATGCTAGCACAGATACGCAGTATTTT. It is translated as CASRPRLDASTDTQYF.

The V gene is TRBV25-1, the J gene TRBJ2-7, with D possibly called TRBD1 or TRBD2 (5 bases each). In germline, CDR1 is MGHDK, CDR2 SYGVNS. With 4 bases removed from V and 3 bases from J, the gap between germline ends came to 10 bases. The CDR3 is 13 residues long. CDR3 residues: CASSGDGYYEQYF. The DNA for the CDR3 is TGTGCCAGCAGTGGGGACGGCTACTACGAGCAGTACTTC.

The chain employs TRBV5-4 and TRBJ1-2, with 7 bases matching TRBD1. The germline gives CDR1 SGHNT, CDR2 YYREEE (reference sequence). The CDR3 is 15 residues long. J was trimmed by 3 bases and V by 4 bases; bases with no gene match: 9. The CDR3 region has the DNA TGTGCCAGCAGCGAAGGGACAGCTCCGTACTATGGCTACACCTTC. Its translation: CASSEGTAPYYGYTF. Variable domain in full (rest from reference TRBV5-4 and TRBJ1-2): ETGVTQSPTHLIKTRGQQVTLRCSSQSGHNTVSWYQQALGQGPQFIFQYYREEENGRGNFPPRFSGLQFPNYSSELNVNALELDDSALYLCASSEGTAPYYGYTFGSGTRLTVV.

This clonotype was detected ten times or more. The genes are TRBV5-1 and TRBJ2-3; D is ambiguous. The germline CDR1 and CDR2 sequences are SGHRS and YFSETQ. The CDR3 has 14 amino acids. Deletions cut 4 bases from V and 2 bases from J, with 11 bases between. CDR3 in DNA: TGCGCCAGCAGCCAAACAGAACCCACAGATACGCAGTATTTT. Its translation: CASSQTEPTDTQYF.

V is TRBV7-2 and J is TRBJ2-3; D uncertain. The CDR3 runs 15 residues. Germline V gene lookup returns CDR1 SGHTA and CDR2 FQGNSA. Trimming left V 1 base short and J 5 bases short, with 13 bases between. The CDR3 coding sequence is TGTGCCAGCAGCTTAGATCCTCCCCCCCGAGATACGCAGTATTTT. Translated: CASSLDPPPRDTQYF.

The chain carries TRBV12-3 or TRBV12-4 and TRBJ1-1; 10 positions agree with TRBD1. V lost 7 bases and J lost 6; bases outside the gene matches: 11. The CDR3 sequence is 15 residues long. CDR3 DNA sequence: TGTGCCAGCACTACCCGACAGGGGGCTGGGGCTGAAGCTTTCTTT. This codes for CASTTRQGAGAEAFF.

The chain couples TRBV29-1 to TRBJ2-3, with a possible D match to TRBD2 (5 bases). CDR1 and CDR2 from the germline V gene are SQVTM and ANQGSEA. This CDR3 spans 12 amino acids. Trimming took off 4 bases at V and 6 bases at J, with 11 bases between the two ends. The chain's CDR3 is CSVVRGSDTQYF. The CDR3 DNA reads TGCAGCGTTGTCCGCGGGTCGGATACGCAGTATTTT.

As concerns this clonotype: One end of the junction is discordant with germline, which a read error may explain. The chain combines TRBV5-4 with TRBJ1-1, with a possible D match to TRBD1 (5 bases). Germline V gives CDR1 SGHNT, CDR2 YYREEE (reference sequence). The CDR3 is 15 residues long. The CDR3 region has the DNA TGTGCCAGCAGCCCTCCGGGACTCGAAAACACTGAAACTTTCTTT. Amino acids: CASSPPGLENTETFF.

The CDR3 is CASSEGTGTGRFNEQFF. For the CDR3, the DNA is TGTGCCAGCAGTGAGGGGACCGGGACAGGGAGGTTCAATGAGCAGTTCTTC. The chain combines TRBV2 with TRBJ2-1; 9 nucleotides match TRBD1. V trimming: 3 bases; J trimming: 6 bases; junction bases outside the gene matches: 12. There are 17 residues in the CDR3. Germline loops: CDR1 SNHLY, CDR2 FYNNEI.

This clonotype was detected only a few times. This chain uses TRBV7-2 with TRBJ1-4; D remains unclear. This CDR3 is 17 amino acids long. Germline V CDR1 and CDR2: SGHTA, FQGNSA. Trimming left V 4 bases short and J 3 bases short, with 18 bases between. CDR3 nucleotides: TGTGCCAGCAGCTCCCCCCCACCGGCGGCGGCTAATGAAAAACTGTTTTTT. It encodes CASSSPPPAAANEKLFF.

This clonotype was seen repeatedly, ten times or more. The rearrangement joins TRBV4-1 to TRBJ2-3; 10 nucleotides agree with TRBD2. This CDR3 region has 17 residues. CDR1 and CDR2 (germline): MGHRA, YSYEKL. The trim removed 0 bases at V and 1 base at J, leaving 4 bases unmatched. CDR3 nucleotides: TGCGCCAGCAGCCAAGATGTGGGGACTAGCGGCACAGATACGCAGTATTTT. Amino acids: CASSQDVGTSGTDTQYF.

This clonotype was observed a few times. The chain is built from TRBV6-4 and TRBJ2-3, with 8 bases lining up with TRBD2. The J segment lost 0 bases and the V segment lost 4 bases, leaving 3 bases of the junction unmatched. This CDR3 region has 15 residues. Germline V gene lookup returns CDR1 MRHNA and CDR2 SNTAGT. CDR3 sequence reads: CASSVTSGSTDTQYF. The CDR3 nucleotides read TGTGCCAGCAGTGTTACTAGCGGTAGCACAGATACGCAGTATTTT.

The genes are TRBV6-1 and TRBJ1-5; D is unresolved. The CDR3 totals 14 residues. Trimming left V 3 bases short and J 4 bases short, with 10 bases between. Germline V lookup: CDR1 MNHNS, CDR2 SASEGT. This CDR3 is CASSDNLGNQPQHF. CDR3 DNA: TGTGCCAGCAGTGATAATCTGGGGAATCAGCCCCAGCATTTT.

The chain has TRBV2 and TRBJ1-2, with 7 positions matching TRBD1. The CDR3 totals 12 residues. Germline assignment: CDR1 SNHLY and CDR2 FYNNEI. V lost 10 bases to trimming and J lost 5 bases; unmatched junction nucleotides: 7. The CDR3 is CATRQGSYGYTF. The CDR3 nucleotides read TGTGCCACCCGACAGGGATCGTATGGCTACACCTTC.

The chain combines TRBV7-9 with TRBJ2-3; D not certain. This CDR3 comprises 13 residues. Trimming removed 5 bases from V and 8 bases from J, with 14 bases in between. CDR1 is SEHNR and CDR2 is FQNEAQ in the germline V gene (reference sequence). The CDR3 sequence is CASSPADSGTQYF. CDR3 coding DNA: TGTGCCAGCAGCCCTGCTGACTCCGGTACGCAGTATTTT.

The chain couples TRBV29-1 to TRBJ2-2; 7 nucleotides align to TRBD1. With V trimmed by 7 bases and J by 2 bases, 10 bases remained unmatched. The germline V gene encodes CDR1 SQVTM and CDR2 ANQGSEA. This CDR3 contains 15 residues. The CDR3 here is CSAKVGTDNTGELFF. The CDR3 nucleotides read TGCAGCGCCAAAGTGGGGACAGACAACACCGGGGAGCTGTTTTTT.

The chain joins TRBV7-2 to TRBJ1-5, with 9 bases lining up with TRBD1. Germline-derived CDR1 and CDR2 are SGHTA and FQGNSA. After removal of 3 bases from V and 2 bases from J, the junction contained 5 bases not matched to a gene. There are 16 residues in the CDR3. The CDR3 DNA sequence: TGTGCCAGCAGCTTTACAGGGGGCGCGGGCAATCAGCCCCAGCATTTT. Amino acids: CASSFTGGAGNQPQHF.

This clonotype was detected a few times. The CDR3 nucleotides read TGTGCCAGCTCACCGGACTCCCGACGGGCCCAGTACTTC. It specifies CASSPDSRRAQYF. This chain connects TRBV18 to TRBJ2-5; TRBD2 is a possible D gene (5 bases). The V end lost 3 bases, the J end lost 9 bases, and 14 bases lay between the germline ends. The CDR3 is made up of 13 amino acids. Germline V gene sequence: CDR1 KGHSH, CDR2 LQKENI.

The chain is built from TRBV14 and TRBJ1-2, with D unresolved. This CDR3 has 16 amino acids. Trimming pared 0 bases from V and 4 bases from J, leaving 15 bases between. Germline loops: CDR1 SGHDN, CDR2 FVKESK. CDR3 sequence reads: CASSQDGQLPFYGYTF. The CDR3 DNA is TGTGCCAGCAGCCAAGATGGGCAGCTCCCTTTCTATGGCTACACCTTC.

This clonotype was counted ten times or more. V gene TRBV7-2 combines with J gene TRBJ2-1, with D tentatively TRBD1 (6 bases). Germline CDR1 is SGHTA and CDR2 is FQGNSA. The V end was cut by 0 bases, the J end by 8 bases, with 11 bases between. The CDR3 spans 14 residues. In DNA, the CDR3 is TGTGCCAGCAGCTTAGCCAGGTGGGGGCATGAGCAGTTCTTC. Its translation: CASSLARWGHEQFF.

This rearrangement joins TRBV20-1 to TRBJ2-6; D may be TRBD2 (7 bases). The CDR3 is made up of 17 amino acids. V was pared by 1 base and J by 0 bases, with 13 bases between. Germline V gives CDR1 DFQATT, CDR2 SNEGSKA (reference sequence). CDR3 protein: CSARGGEGGSGANVLTF. CDR3 DNA sequence: TGCAGTGCTAGAGGAGGGGAGGGGGGCTCTGGGGCCAACGTCCTGACTTTC.

This clonotype was seen at least ten times. The chain joins TRBV6-6 to TRBJ1-6; D ambiguous. Germline CDR1 MNHNY, CDR2 SVGAGI (reference sequence). V was cut by 8 bases and J by 9 bases, with 8 bases left in between. The CDR3 is 11 residues long. The CDR3 DNA follows: TGTGCCAGCGCTGGTGGTTCACCCCTCCACTTT. It yields the protein CASAGGSPLHF.

V usage is TRBV4-3 and J usage is TRBJ2-3, with D perhaps matching TRBD1 (5 bases). The CDR3 is made up of 15 amino acids. Germline V gene data show CDR1 as LGHNA and CDR2 as YSLEER. Trimming left V 0 bases short and J 5 bases short, with 12 bases between. The CDR3 loop is CASSQDGKGVDTQYF. CDR3 sequence (DNA): TGCGCCAGCAGCCAAGATGGTAAAGGGGTAGATACGCAGTATTTT.

V and J are TRBV5-1 and TRBJ2-7; 7 bases map to TRBD1. The CDR3 contains 16 residues. With V trimmed by 1 base and J by 2 bases, 9 bases remained unmatched. The germline CDR1 and CDR2 sequences are SGHRS and YFSETQ. CDR3 loop: CASSLLPLTGTYEQYF. Here the CDR3 DNA reads TGCGCCAGCAGCTTGTTACCCTTGACAGGGACCTACGAGCAGTACTTC.

This chain uses TRBV20-1 with TRBJ2-1; D unresolved. The germline gives CDR1 DFQATT, CDR2 SNEGSKA (reference sequence). The CDR3 runs 15 residues. Trimming removed 0 bases at V and 3 bases at J, with 12 bases between. DNA of the CDR3: TGCAGTGCTAGAGATCCGGCGGAGAACTACAATGAGCAGTTCTTC. It codes for CSARDPAENYNEQFF.

The rearrangement uses TRBV28 and TRBJ2-5; no clear D. Trimming stripped 5 bases from V and 9 bases from J, with 10 bases between. Germline CDR1 and CDR2: MDHEN and SYDVKM. The CDR3 is 11 amino acids. The CDR3 here is CASSPFGAQYF. The CDR3 DNA reads TGTGCCAGCAGTCCATTTGGGGCCCAGTACTTC.

This chain joins TRBV9 and TRBJ1-1; D possibly corresponds to TRBD1 (5 bases). Between the trimmed V and J ends, which lost 0 bases and 4 bases, there was a span of 16 bases. This CDR3 is 16 amino acids long. From germline, CDR1 is SGDLS and CDR2 YYNGEE. The CDR3 DNA sequence: TGTGCCAGCAGCGTAGGCGGGTTCAGGGCTGGCACTGAAGCTTTCTTT. It yields the protein CASSVGGFRAGTEAFF. Filled out from reference TRBV9 and TRBJ1-1, the complete variable domain reads DSGVTQTPKHLITATGQRVTLRCSPRSGDLSVYWYQQSLDQGLQFLIQYYNGEERAKGNILERFSAQQFPDLHSELNLSSLELGDSALYFCASSVGGFRAGTEAFFGQGTRLTVV.

This clonotype came up a few times. In nucleotides, the CDR3 is TGTGCCAGCAGTTTCTCCCCACACAGGAAACTGTTTTTT. This codes for CASSFSPHRKLFF. This chain uses TRBV12-3 or TRBV12-4 with TRBJ1-4, with D maybe TRBD1 (5 bases). V lost 3 bases to trimming and J lost 11 bases, with 13 bases between them. There are 13 residues in the CDR3.

The gene calls are TRBV7-9 and TRBJ1-2, with unresolved D. CDR3 length: 14 amino acids. V lost 5 bases and J 6 bases, leaving 16 bases between the germline ends. Germline V gene lookup returns CDR1 SEHNR and CDR2 FQNEAQ (reference sequence). The CDR3 spells CASSPSEPWDGYTF. The CDR3 bases are TGTGCCAGCAGCCCATCGGAGCCCTGGGATGGCTACACCTTC. Based on the CDR3 plus reference TRBV7-9 and TRBJ1-2, the full variable domain is DTGVSQNPRHKITKRGQNVTFRCDPISEHNRLYWYRQTLGQGPEFLTYFQNEAQLEKSRLLSDRFSAERPKGSFSTLEIQRTEQGDSAMYLCASSPSEPWDGYTFGSGTRLTVV.

There are many counts of this clonotype. This rearrangement joins TRBV20-1 to TRBJ1-5, with D perhaps TRBD1 (6 bases). The CDR3 length is 16 residues. CDR1 is DFQATT, CDR2 SNEGSKA, per germline (reference sequence). The germline V and J ends were trimmed by 6 bases and 0 bases, with 18 bases remaining between them. CDR3 amino acids: CSATTGINYSNQPQHF. CDR3 coding DNA: TGCAGTGCGACCACAGGGATTAACTATAGCAATCAGCCCCAGCATTTT.

The chain is built from TRBV28 and TRBJ2-5; D is unclear. The closer fit of TRBJ2-7 to the DNA end suggests the J call may be wrong. The CDR3 is made up of 14 amino acids. CDR1 and CDR2 (germline): MDHEN, SYDVKM. The CDR3 region is CASSFRADLYEQYF. The CDR3, as DNA: TGTGCCAGCAGTTTTCGGGCAGATTTATACGAGCAGTACTTC.